This paragraph covers one TCR beta chain sequence. Which antigen it targets is not known. There are no base qualities to consult, and no much larger clone falls within one base. Trimming takes 9 bases off V and 5 bases off J; junction bases not matched to a gene: 10. Reading the germline V gene (reference sequence) gives CDR1 MNHEY and CDR2 SMNVEV. The CDR3 contains 14 residues, cysteine and phenylalanine counted. Just the 42-base CDR3 DNA is kept, in frame starting at base 1. The trial excluded patients who had a history of autoimmune disease or who were on systemic immunosuppression. Peripheral blood for TCR sequencing was collected from all dose cohorts at baseline, on cycle 4 day 1, and on cycle 7 day 1. Samples were obtained from an open-label, multicenter, first-in-human phase I dose-escalation trial of ivuxolimab. Adults with locally advanced or metastatic head and neck squamous cell, hepatocellular, melanoma or renal cell carcinoma were enrolled in the trial. Before TCR sequencing, CD4+ T cells and CD8+ T cells from peripheral blood were sorted into separate populations.

This sample is part of a study of OX40 agonist ivuxolimab in advanced cancers. For the wider study: Ivuxolimab, which targeted the costimulatory receptor OX40 (CD134), was an agonistic, fully human IgG2 monoclonal antibody. Partial responses occurred in three dose-escalation patients, of whom one had hepatocellular carcinoma and two had cutaneous melanoma. Peripheral TCRbeta sequencing aimed to test whether ivuxolimab altered TCR sequence diversity and caused clonal T-cell expansion. The dose-escalation cohort was around 83% male with a mean age of 60 years, ranging from about 23 to 85. Intravenous ivuxolimab was administered to patients every 2 weeks at six dose levels: 0.01, 0.1, 0.3, 1.5, 3 and 10 mg/kg. Among the 50 to 55 dose-escalation patients, around 19 had hepatocellular carcinoma, roughly 15 melanoma, 9 renal cell carcinoma and 9 head and neck cancer. Patients were allowed to have had prior anti-PD-1, anti-PD-L1 or anti-CTLA-4 therapy, and around two fifths of the dose-escalation patients had been treated with checkpoint inhibitors. The monotherapy dose-escalation portion (N ≈ 50 patients) of the phase I ivuxolimab trial is reported in the paper. The full study reports these points: At doses of 0.1 to 3.0 mg/kg, clonal expansion of both CD4+ and CD8+ T cells in blood was seen between baseline and week 6. Which antigens the clonally expanded peripheral T cells were specific for was not determined. After ivuxolimab, expanded clones were on average more numerous among CD8+ T cells than among CD4+ T cells. In partial responders in the 0.1-3.0 mg/kg groups, normalized peripheral clonal expansion was found to be among the lowest, especially among CD8+ T cells. Low levels of normalized T-cell clonal expansion were also seen in some nonresponding patients.

Genomic DNA was extracted from sorted cells for sequencing of the TCRbeta CDR3 region. The immunoSEQ Assay was used to sequence the TCRbeta CDR3 regions. The table was pulled from immuneACCESS by TCRdb, which kept in-frame rearrangements only. Such tables lose some clones; where checked, under half of the loss comes from unresolved V genes, and the rest has no known cause. The sample yields fewer than 80,000 clones; approximately 87% were counted once. The biggest ten clones account for 6.1% of the sample. This receptor chain uses TRBV27 and TRBJ2-1; TRBD1 aligns with 7 central bases. The specimen comprised CD4+ or CD8+ T cells sorted from blood, sampled in a trial of the OX40 agonist ivuxolimab. This TCR was sampled from an adult with an advanced solid tumor such as melanoma, head and neck, liver or kidney cancer. Here the CDR3 is given as CASYEGGLDNEQFF. The base sequence is TGTGCCAGTTATGAAGGGGGCTTAGACAATGAGCAGTTCTTC.